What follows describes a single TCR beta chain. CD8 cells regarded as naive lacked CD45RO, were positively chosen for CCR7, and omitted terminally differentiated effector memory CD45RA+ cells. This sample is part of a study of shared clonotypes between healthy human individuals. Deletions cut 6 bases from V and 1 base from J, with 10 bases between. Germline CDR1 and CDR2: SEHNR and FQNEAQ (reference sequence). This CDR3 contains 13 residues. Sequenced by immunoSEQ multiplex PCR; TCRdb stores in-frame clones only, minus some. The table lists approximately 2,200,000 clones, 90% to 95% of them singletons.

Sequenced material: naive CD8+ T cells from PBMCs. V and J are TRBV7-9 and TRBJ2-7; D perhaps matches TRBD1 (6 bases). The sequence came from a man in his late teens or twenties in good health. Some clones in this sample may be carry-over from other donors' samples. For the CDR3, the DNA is TGTGCCAGCAGACAAGGACAGTCCTACGAGCAGTACTTC. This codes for CASRQGQSYEQYF.